Shown below are 10 T cell receptor beta chains from a single sample sequenced in a study of tumor and adjacent non-tumor tissue in lung cancer (dated by TCRdb to 2016 to 2019). RNA was extracted from bulk unsorted tissue and checked for quality with a NanoDrop ND-1000 and an Agilent 2100. Library method: multiplex PCR. Sequencing used an Illumina HiSeq 2500. TCRbeta libraries were constructed through three rounds of nested PCR with primers (Table S4) according to protocols modified from ARM-PCR. Clones were called with MiXCR by TCRdb after fastp trimmed the public reads at Q25, and only in-frame beta chains were retained. Every entry covers one CDR3 protein and lists the most common genes and DNA from its rows. The sample contains approximately 150,000 distinct CDR3 sequences, approximately 66% of them found a single time. Together, the top ten hold 15% to 20% of the sample. Sequenced input: lung tumor tissue. The receptors stem from a man aged 55 to 70 with small cell lung cancer.

This clonotype appeared many times. This chain joins TRBV6-5 and TRBJ2-1, with 11 bases fitting TRBD2. Germline CDR1 is MNHEY and CDR2 is SVGAGI. J gave up 9 bases and V 4 bases, and 11 bases lay outside the gene matches. CDR3 length: 16 amino acids. CDR3: CASSSLSGRAEGEQFF. The CDR3 nucleotides read TGTGCCAGCAGTTCACTTAGCGGGAGGGCCGAGGGTGAGCAGTTCTTC.

The V gene is TRBV20-1, the J gene TRBJ2-3; TRBD2 matches at 7 bases. With V trimmed by 4 bases and J by 5 bases, 12 bases remained unmatched. The germline V gene encodes CDR1 DFQATT and CDR2 SNEGSKA (reference sequence). The CDR3 contains 15 residues. CDR3 nucleotides: TGCAGTGCTATAATCGGGAGGCGTCTCATAGATACGCAGTATTTT. Its translation: CSAIIGRRLIDTQYF.

Of note for this clonotype: This sequence may be a read error, since a much larger clone differs from it by one base. The chain is built from TRBV4-2 and TRBJ2-6; D gene ambiguous. The CDR3 contains 16 residues. CDR1 and CDR2 from the germline V gene are LGHNA and YNFKEQ. CDR3 bases: TGTGCCAGCAGCTATAGATCCTCGTCTGCGGCCAACGTCCTGACTTTC. Translating it yields CASSYRSSSAANVLTF.

This clonotype occurred many times. The J gene is TRBJ1-2, the V gene TRBV6-2 or TRBV6-3, with 8 bases matching TRBD1. The CDR3 spans 14 residues. Germline CDR1 and CDR2: MNHEY and SVGEGT. V shed 2 bases and J 7 bases; nucleotides not matched to a gene: 6. The CDR3 coding sequence is TGTGCCAGCAGTTACGGTCAGGGGGCGAGTGGCTACACCTTC. Protein sequence: CASSYGQGASGYTF.

Comments on this clonotype: One end of the junction does not line up with germline, which may come from a read error. The chain joins TRBV11-2 to TRBJ2-1; D is possibly TRBD2 (6 bases). The CDR3 runs to 16 residues. Germline CDR1 SGHAT, CDR2 FQNNGV. This chain's CDR3 is CASNLYASASYNEQFF. For the CDR3, the DNA is TGTGCCAGCAACTTATATGCTAGCGCGTCCTACAATGAGCAGTTCTTC.

For this clonotype: It may be a read error: a sequence one base away is much more abundant. The chain is built from TRBV5-6 and TRBJ2-5; 7 bases line up with TRBD1. The CDR3 is 16 residues long. The V segment lost 2 bases and the J segment 1 base; nucleotides outside the gene matches: 8. Germline loops: CDR1 SGHDT, CDR2 YYEEEE. The CDR3 bases are TGTGCCAGCAGCTTAAAGGGACAGTGGGTCCAAGAGACCCAGTACTTC. Residues: CASSLKGQWVQETQYF. Looking up the rest from reference TRBV5-6 and TRBJ2-5 gives the full variable domain: DAGVTQSPTHLIKTRGQQVTLRCSPKSGHDTVSWYQQALGQGPQFIFQYYEEEERQRGNFPDRFSGHQFPNYSSELNVNALLLGDSALYLCASSLKGQWVQETQYFGPGTRLLVL.

V and J are TRBV20-1 and TRBJ1-1; a weak D match, TRBD1 (6 bases). CDR1 DFQATT and CDR2 SNEGSKA come from the germline V gene (reference sequence). The length of the CDR3 is 12 residues. V lost 3 bases and J 7 bases, leaving 12 bases between the germline ends. The CDR3 region has the DNA TGCAGTGCTAGTCAGGGGCCTTGTGAAGCTTTCTTT. It is translated as CSASQGPCEAFF.

This chain joins TRBV6-5 and TRBJ2-7, with 8 positions matching TRBD2. This CDR3 comprises 15 residues. From germline, CDR1 is MNHEY and CDR2 SVGAGI. CDR3 DNA sequence: TGTGCCAGCACGGGGGGGCTAGTGCCAGGCTACGAGCAGCAGGTC. This gives the protein CASTGGLVPGYEQQV.

Note on this clonotype: This may arise from a read error, as a much more abundant clone is one base away. The chain links TRBV20-1 to TRBJ2-3; 8 bases are a match to TRBD1. The germline CDR1 and CDR2 sequences are DFQATT and SNEGSKA (reference sequence). The CDR3 covers 14 residues. V lost 6 bases, J lost 7 bases, and 12 bases stayed unmatched. The CDR3 loop is CSALPDRVPNTQYF. The CDR3, as DNA: TGCAGTGCCCTTCCGGACAGGGTCCCAAATACGCAGTATTTT.

As to this clonotype: Relative to the germline gene, one junction end is altered; a read error may explain this. In DNA form, the CDR3 reads TGTGCCAGCAGTTTCTCTAAACAGGTTGCGAGCTCCTACAAGCAGTACTTC. Its protein product is CASSFSKQVASSYKQYF. The chain couples TRBV6-5 to TRBJ2-7, with D perhaps matching TRBD1 (5 bases). The CDR3 length is 17 residues. Germline CDR1 MNHEY, CDR2 SVGAGI.